This T cell receptor (beta chain) appears in the sequencing data of a study of lymphopenia after photon versus proton radiotherapy. With regard to this clone: The antigen is undetermined.

Study-wide results and limits: Survival link was tested only in deceased patients; proton benefit remains a possibility. Proton therapy kept repertoires fairly stable, unlike photons, which gained effector/memory cells.

The CDR3 loop spans 13 amino acids. Germline assignment: CDR1 SGDLS and CDR2 YYNGEE. V lost 5 bases and J 4 bases, leaving 9 bases between the germline ends. Only in-frame clones appear in the TCRdb table, and some are missing; sequencing was by immunoSEQ multiplex PCR. The sample has about 20,000 clones; almost 85% are singletons. This chain uses TRBV9 with TRBJ2-2; D is uncertain. This specimen was peripheral blood, taken from a patient treated with photon-based radiotherapy. This clonotype was obtained from a woman aged 45-60 years with pancreatic cancer. Here the CDR3 reads CASRVGGTGELFF. DNA for the CDR3: TGTGCCAGCAGGGTCGGCGGCACCGGGGAGCTGTTTTTT.